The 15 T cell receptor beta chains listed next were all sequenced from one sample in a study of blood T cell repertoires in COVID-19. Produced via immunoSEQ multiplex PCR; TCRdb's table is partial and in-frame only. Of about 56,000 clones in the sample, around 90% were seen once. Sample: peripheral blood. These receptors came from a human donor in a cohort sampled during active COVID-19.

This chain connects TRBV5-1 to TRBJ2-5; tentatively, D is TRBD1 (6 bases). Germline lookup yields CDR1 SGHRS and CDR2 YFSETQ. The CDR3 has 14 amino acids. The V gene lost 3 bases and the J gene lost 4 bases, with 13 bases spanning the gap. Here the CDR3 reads CASSWGPGGETQYF. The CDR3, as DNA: TGCGCCAGCAGCTGGGGGCCAGGAGGAGAGACCCAGTACTTC.

CDR3 DNA: TGTGCCAGTAGTCCTGGACAGGGGGTAGGGATTGGCAATCAGCCCCAGCATTTT. It specifies CASSPGQGVGIGNQPQHF. The gene calls are TRBV19 and TRBJ1-5, with 10 nucleotides matching TRBD1. V lost 5 bases to trimming and J lost 2 bases; unmatched junction nucleotides: 12. CDR3 length equals 18 residues. Germline CDR1 reads LNHDA; CDR2 reads SQIVND (reference sequence).

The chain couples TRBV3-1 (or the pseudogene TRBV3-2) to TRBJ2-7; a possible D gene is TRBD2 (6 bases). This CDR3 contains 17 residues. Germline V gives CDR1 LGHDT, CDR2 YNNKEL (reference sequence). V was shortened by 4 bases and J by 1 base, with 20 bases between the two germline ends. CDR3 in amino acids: CASSPERALARSYEQYF. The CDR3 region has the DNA TGTGCCAGCAGCCCCGAGCGGGCCCTGGCCAGATCCTACGAGCAGTACTTC.

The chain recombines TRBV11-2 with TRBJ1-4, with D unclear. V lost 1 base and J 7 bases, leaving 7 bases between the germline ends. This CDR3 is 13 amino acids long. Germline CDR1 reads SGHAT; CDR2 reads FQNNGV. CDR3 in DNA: TGTGCCAGCAGCTTAGGCGGTGTTGAAAAACTGTTTTTT. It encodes CASSLGGVEKLFF.

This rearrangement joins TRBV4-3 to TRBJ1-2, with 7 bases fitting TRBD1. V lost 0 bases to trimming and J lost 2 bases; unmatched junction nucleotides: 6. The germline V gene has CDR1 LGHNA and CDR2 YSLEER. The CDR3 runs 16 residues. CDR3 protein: CASSQESTGLNYGYTF. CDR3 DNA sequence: TGCGCCAGCAGCCAAGAGTCGACAGGGTTGAACTATGGCTACACCTTC.

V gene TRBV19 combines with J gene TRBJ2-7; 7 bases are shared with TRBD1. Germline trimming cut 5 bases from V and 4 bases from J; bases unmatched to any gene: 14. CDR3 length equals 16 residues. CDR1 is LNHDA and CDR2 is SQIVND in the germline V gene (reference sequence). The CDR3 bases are TGTGCCAGTAGTCTCTCCGGACAGGCCCGGTTATACGAGCAGTACTTC. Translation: CASSLSGQARLYEQYF.

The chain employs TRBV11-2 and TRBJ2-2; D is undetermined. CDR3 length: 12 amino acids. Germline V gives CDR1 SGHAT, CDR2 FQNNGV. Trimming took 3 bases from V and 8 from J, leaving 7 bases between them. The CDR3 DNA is TGTGCCAGCAGCTTCCAGCGAGGGGAGCTGTTTTTT. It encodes CASSFQRGELFF.

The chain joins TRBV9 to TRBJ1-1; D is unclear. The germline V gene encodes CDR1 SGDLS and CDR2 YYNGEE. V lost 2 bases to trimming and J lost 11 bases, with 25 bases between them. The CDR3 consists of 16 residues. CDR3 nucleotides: TGTGCCAGCAGCGTTGTGGGAGGAGGGCGCGGTGGTAGGGCTTTCTTT. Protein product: CASSVVGGGRGGRAFF. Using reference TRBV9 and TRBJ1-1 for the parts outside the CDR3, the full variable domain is DSGVTQTPKHLITATGQRVTLRCSPRSGDLSVYWYQQSLDQGLQFLIQYYNGEERAKGNILERFSAQQFPDLHSELNLSSLELGDSALYFCASSVVGGGRGGRAFFGQGTRLTVV.

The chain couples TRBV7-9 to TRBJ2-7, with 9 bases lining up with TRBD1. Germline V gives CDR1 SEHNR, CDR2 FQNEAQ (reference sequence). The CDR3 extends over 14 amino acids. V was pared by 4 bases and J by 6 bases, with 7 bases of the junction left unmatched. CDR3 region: CASSSTGGRGEQYF. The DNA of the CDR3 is TGTGCCAGCAGCTCAACAGGGGGCAGGGGCGAGCAGTACTTC.

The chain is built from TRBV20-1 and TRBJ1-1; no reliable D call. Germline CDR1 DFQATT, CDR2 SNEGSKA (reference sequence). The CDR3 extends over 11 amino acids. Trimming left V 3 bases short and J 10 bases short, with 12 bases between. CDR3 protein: CSASPWGVAFF. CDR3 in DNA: TGCAGTGCTAGTCCGTGGGGAGTAGCTTTCTTT.

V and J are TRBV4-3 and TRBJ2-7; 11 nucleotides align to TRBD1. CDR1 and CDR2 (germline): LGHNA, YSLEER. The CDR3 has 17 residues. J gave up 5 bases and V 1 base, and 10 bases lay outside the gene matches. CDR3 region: CASSQVPPGQGVHEQYF. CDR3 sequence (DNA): TGCGCCAGCAGCCAAGTGCCCCCGGGACAGGGGGTTCACGAGCAGTACTTC.

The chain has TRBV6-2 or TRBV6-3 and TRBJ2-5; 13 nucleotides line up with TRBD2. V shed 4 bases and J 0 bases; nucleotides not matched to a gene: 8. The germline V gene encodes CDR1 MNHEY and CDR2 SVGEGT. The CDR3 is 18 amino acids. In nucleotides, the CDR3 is TGTGCCAGCAGTTCCGGACTAGCGGGGGCCTCGTACCAAGAGACCCAGTACTTC. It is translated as CASSSGLAGASYQETQYF.

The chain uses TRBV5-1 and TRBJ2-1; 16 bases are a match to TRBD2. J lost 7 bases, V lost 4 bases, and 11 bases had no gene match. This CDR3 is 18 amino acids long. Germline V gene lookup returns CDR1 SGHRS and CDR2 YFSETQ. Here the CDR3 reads CASSHPGTSGGASNEQFF. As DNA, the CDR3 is TGCGCCAGCAGCCATCCCGGGACTAGCGGGGGGGCCTCAAATGAGCAGTTCTTC.

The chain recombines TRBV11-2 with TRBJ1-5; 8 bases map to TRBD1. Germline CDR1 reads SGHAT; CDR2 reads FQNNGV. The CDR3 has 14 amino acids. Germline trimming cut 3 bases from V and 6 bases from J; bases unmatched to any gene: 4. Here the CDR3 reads CASSLTGEGQPQHF. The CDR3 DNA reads TGTGCCAGCAGCTTGACAGGGGAGGGTCAGCCCCAGCATTTT.

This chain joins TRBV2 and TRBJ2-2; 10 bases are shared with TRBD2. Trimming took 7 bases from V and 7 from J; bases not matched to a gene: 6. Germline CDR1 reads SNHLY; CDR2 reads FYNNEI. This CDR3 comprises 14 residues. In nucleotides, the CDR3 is TGTGCCAGCATCAGCGGGGGGGCCGTCGGGGAGCTGTTTTTT. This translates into CASISGGAVGELFF.